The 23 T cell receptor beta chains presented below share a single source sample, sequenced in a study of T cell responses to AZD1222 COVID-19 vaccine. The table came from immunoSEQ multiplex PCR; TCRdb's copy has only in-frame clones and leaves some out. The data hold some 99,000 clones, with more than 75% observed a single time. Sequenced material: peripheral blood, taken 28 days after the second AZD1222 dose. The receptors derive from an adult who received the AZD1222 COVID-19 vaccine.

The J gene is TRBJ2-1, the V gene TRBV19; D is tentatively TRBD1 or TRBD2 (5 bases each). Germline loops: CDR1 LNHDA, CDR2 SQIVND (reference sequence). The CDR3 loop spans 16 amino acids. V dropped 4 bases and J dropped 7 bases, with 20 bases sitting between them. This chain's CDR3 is CASSTHYPGLGNEQFF. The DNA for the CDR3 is TGTGCCAGTAGTACTCATTACCCGGGGCTAGGGAATGAGCAGTTCTTC.

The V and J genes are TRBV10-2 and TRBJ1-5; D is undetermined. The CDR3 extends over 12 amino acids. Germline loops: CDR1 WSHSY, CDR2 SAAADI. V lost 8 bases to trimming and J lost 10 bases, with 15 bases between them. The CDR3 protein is CASSDSRSPQHF. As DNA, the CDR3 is TGCGCCAGCTCGGACTCCCGGTCACCCCAGCATTTT.

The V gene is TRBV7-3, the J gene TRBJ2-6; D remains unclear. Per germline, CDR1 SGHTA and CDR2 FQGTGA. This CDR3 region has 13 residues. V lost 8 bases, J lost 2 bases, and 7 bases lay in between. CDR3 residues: CASGGTGANVLTF. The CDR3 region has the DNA TGTGCCAGCGGTGGCACTGGGGCCAACGTCCTGACTTTC.

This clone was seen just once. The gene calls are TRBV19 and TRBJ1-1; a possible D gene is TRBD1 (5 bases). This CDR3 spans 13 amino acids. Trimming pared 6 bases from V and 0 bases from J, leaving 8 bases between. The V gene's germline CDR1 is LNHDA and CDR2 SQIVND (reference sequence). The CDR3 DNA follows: TGTGCCAGTAGAACAGGCATGAACACTGAAGCTTTCTTT. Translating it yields CASRTGMNTEAFF.

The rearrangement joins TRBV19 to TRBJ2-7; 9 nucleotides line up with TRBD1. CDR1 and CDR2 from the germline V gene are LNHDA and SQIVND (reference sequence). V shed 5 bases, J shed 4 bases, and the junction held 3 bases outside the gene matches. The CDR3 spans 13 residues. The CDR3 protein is CASSPGTGYEQYF. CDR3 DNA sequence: TGTGCCAGTAGTCCGGGGACAGGGTACGAGCAGTACTTC.

DNA for the CDR3: TGCAGCGTTGAAGAACGGGTGGGTGGAGGCTATGGCTACACCTTC. Translating gives CSVEERVGGGYGYTF. V gene TRBV29-1 combines with J gene TRBJ1-2, with no clear D. Looked up from germline, CDR1 is SQVTM and CDR2 is ANQGSEA. The CDR3 loop spans 15 amino acids. Trimming cost V 0 bases and J 4 bases, with 15 bases left between them.

The CDR3 reads CASSLELAGTNEKLFF. Written as DNA, the CDR3 is TGTGCCAGCAGCTTAGAGCTGGCAGGGACTAATGAAAAACTGTTTTTT. The V and J genes are TRBV7-8 and TRBJ1-4; a possible D gene is TRBD1 (5 bases). The germline CDR1 and CDR2 sequences are SGHVS and FQNEAQ. CDR3 size: 16 residues. Trimming left V 1 base short and J 2 bases short, with 11 bases between.

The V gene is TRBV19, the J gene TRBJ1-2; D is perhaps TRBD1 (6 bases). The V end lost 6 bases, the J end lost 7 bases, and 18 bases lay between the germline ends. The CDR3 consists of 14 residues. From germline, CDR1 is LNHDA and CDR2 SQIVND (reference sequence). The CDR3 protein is CASRIRTVGGGYTF. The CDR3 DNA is TGTGCCAGTAGGATCAGGACAGTCGGTGGTGGCTACACCTTC.

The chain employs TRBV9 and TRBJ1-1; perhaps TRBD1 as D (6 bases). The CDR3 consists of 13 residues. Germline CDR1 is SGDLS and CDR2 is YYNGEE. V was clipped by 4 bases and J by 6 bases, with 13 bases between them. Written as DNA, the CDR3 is TGTGCCAGCAGCCCCCGGGACAACCCTGAAGCTTTCTTT. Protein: CASSPRDNPEAFF.

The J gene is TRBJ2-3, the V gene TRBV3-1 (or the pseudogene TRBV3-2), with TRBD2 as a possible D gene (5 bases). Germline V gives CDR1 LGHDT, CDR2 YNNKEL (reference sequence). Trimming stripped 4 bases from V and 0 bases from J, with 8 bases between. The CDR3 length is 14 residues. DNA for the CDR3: TGTGCCAGCAGCCCGACTATGAGCACAGATACGCAGTATTTT. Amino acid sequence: CASSPTMSTDTQYF.

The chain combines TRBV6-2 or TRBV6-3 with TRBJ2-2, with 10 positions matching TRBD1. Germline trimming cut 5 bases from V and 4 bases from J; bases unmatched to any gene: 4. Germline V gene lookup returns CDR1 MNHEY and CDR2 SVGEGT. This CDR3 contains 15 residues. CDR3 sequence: CASSRTGGITGELFF. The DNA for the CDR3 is TGTGCCAGCAGTCGGACAGGGGGTATCACCGGGGAGCTGTTTTTT.

CDR3 DNA: TGTGCCTGGAGGCCAGAGGGTTCAGCATATGGCTACACCTTC. Translating gives CAWRPEGSAYGYTF. V and J are TRBV30 and TRBJ1-2, with no clear D. V was pared by 3 bases and J by 5 bases, with 16 bases between. The CDR3 spans 14 residues. Germline assignment: CDR1 GTSNPN and CDR2 SVGIG (reference sequence).

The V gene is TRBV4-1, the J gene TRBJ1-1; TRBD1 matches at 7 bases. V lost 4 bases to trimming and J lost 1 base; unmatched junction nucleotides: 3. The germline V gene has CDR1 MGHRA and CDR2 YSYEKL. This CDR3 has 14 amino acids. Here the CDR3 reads CASSPDRRNTEAFF. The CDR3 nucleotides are TGCGCCAGCAGCCCGGACAGGAGGAACACTGAAGCTTTCTTT.

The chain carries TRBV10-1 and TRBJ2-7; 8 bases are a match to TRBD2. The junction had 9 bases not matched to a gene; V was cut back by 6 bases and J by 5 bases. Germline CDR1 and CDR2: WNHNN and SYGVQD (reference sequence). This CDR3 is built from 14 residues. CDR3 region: CASRIAGRFHEQYF. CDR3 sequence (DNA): TGCGCCAGCAGGATAGCGGGAAGGTTCCACGAGCAGTACTTC.

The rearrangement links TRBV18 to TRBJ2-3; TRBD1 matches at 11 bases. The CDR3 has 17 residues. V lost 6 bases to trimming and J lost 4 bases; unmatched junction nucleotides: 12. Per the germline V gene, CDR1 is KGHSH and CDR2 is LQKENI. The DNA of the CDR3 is TGTGCCAGCTCTCCAAGAAACCGGGACAGGGGGTCAGATACGCAGTATTTT. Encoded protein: CASSPRNRDRGSDTQYF.

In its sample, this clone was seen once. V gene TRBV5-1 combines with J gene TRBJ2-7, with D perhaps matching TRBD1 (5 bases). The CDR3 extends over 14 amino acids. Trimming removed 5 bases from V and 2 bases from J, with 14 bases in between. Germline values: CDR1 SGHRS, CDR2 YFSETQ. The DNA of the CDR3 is TGCGCCAGCAGGTTCACAGGCGATGCCTACGAGCAGTACTTC. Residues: CASRFTGDAYEQYF.

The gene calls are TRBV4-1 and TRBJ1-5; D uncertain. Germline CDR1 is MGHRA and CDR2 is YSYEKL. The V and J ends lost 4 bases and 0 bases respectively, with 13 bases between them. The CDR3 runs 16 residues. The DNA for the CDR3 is TGCGCCAGCAGCCCCTCTGGTAGCAATAGCAATCAGCCCCAGCATTTT. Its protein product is CASSPSGSNSNQPQHF.

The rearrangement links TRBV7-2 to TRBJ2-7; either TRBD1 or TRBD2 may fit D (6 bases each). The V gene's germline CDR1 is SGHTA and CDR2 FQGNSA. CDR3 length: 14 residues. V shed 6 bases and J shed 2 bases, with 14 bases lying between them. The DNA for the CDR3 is TGTGCCAGCAGTGCCAGGGGCGGGACCTACGAGCAGTACTTC. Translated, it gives CASSARGGTYEQYF.

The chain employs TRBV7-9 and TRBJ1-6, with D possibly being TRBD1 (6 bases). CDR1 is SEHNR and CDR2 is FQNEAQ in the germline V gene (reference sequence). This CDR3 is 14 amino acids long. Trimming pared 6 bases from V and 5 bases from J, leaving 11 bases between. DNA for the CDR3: TGTGCCAGCAGGCCGCGGACAGATAATTCACCCCTCCACTTT. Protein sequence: CASRPRTDNSPLHF.

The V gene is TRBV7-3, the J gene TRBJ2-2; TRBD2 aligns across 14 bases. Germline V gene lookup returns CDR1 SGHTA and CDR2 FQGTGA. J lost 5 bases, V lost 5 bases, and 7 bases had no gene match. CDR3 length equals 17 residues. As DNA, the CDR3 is TGTGCCAGCAGCCCAAAGGGACTAGCGGGAGCGACCGGGGAGCTGTTTTTT. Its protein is CASSPKGLAGATGELFF.

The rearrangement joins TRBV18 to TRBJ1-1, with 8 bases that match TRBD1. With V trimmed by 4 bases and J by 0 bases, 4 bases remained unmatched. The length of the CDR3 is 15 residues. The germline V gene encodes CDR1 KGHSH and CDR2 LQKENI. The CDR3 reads CASSRGTGLNTEAFF. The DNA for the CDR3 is TGTGCCAGCTCACGAGGGACAGGATTGAACACTGAAGCTTTCTTT. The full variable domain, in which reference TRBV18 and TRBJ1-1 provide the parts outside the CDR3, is NAGVMQNPRHLVRRRGQEARLRCSPMKGHSHVYWYRQLPEEGLKFMVYLQKENIIDESGMPKERFSAEFPKEGPSILRIQQVVRGDSAAYFCASSRGTGLNTEAFFGQGTRLTVV.

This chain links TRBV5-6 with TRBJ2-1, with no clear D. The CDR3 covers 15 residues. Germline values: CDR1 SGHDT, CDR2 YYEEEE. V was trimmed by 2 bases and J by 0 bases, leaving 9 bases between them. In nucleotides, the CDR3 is TGTGCCAGCAGCTTCCGGTTTAGCTCCTACAATGAGCAGTTCTTC. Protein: CASSFRFSSYNEQFF.

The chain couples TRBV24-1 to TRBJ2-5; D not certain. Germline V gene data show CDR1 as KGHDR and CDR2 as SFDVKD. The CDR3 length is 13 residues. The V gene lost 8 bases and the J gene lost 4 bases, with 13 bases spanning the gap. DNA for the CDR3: TGTGCCACCACCTCGCGGTTGGGAGAGACCCAGTACTTC. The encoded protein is CATTSRLGETQYF.